This T cell receptor beta chain was found in a study of T cells in Graves' hyperthyroidism and ophthalmopathy. RNA transcripts were the template for amplifying TCR beta CDR3 regions. The HTBI set primed first-round TCR CDR3 RT-PCR. Via MiXCR, TCRdb re-called the multiplex PCR reads, giving one row per CDR3 protein. Found here are a few hundred thousand distinct CDR3 sequences, roughly 15% of them singletons; the top ten hold over 30%. This clonotype was recorded many times. The CDR3 is made up of 14 amino acids. Trimming shortened V by 5 bases and J by 1 base, and 6 bases separated the two germline ends. Clinicians diagnosed patients from clinical symptoms, serum thyroxine and TRAb, thyroid ultrasound and orbital computed tomography.

The chain links TRBV12-3 or TRBV12-4 to TRBJ2-6; D is possibly TRBD2 (6 bases). The receptor was isolated from a woman aged 45 to 65 with Graves' hyperthyroidism that later progressed to Graves' ophthalmopathy. The sequenced sample was blood. The CDR3 here is CASSGGSGANVLTF. The CDR3 DNA sequence: TGTGCCAGCAGTGGGGGGTCTGGGGCCAACGTCCTGACTTTC.